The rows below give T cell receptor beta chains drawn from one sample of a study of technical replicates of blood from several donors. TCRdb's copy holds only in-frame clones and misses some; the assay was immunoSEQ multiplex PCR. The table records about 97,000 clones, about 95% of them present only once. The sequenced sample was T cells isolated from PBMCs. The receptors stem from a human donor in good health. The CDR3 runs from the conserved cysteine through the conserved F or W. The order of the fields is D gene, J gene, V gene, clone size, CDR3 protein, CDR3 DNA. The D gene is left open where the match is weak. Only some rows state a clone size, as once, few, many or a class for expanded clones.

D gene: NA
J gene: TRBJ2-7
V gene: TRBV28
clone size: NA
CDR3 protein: CASSWRGFNDEQYF
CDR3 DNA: TGTGCCAGCAGTTGGAGGGGCTTCAACGACGAGCAGTACTTC

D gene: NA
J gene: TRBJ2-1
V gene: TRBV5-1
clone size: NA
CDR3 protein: CASSIVQELYNEQFF
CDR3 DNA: TGCGCCAGCAGCATTGTCCAGGAACTCTACAATGAGCAGTTCTTC

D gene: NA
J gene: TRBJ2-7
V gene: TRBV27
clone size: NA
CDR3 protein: CASRDNYFYEQYF
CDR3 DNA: TGTGCCAGCCGGGACAACTATTTCTACGAGCAGTACTTC

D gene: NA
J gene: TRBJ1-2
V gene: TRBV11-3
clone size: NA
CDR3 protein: CASSRDSYSGYTF
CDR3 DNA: TGTGCCAGCAGTAGGGACTCGTACTCGGGCTACACCTTC

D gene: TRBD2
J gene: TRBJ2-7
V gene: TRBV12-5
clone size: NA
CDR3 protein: CASGLVGLAGVLEQYF
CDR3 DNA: TGTGCTAGTGGTTTGGTAGGTCTAGCGGGAGTACTCGAGCAGTACTTC

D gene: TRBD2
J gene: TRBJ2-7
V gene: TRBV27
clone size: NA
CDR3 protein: CASRSSGSPYEQYF
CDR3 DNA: TGTGCCAGCAGGTCTAGCGGGAGCCCCTACGAGCAGTACTTC

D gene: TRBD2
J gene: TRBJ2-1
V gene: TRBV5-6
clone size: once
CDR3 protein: CASNLGTSGRNEQFF
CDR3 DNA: TGTGCCAGCAACCTAGGGACTAGCGGGAGAAATGAGCAGTTCTTC

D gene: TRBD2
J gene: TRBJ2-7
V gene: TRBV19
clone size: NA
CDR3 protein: CASSFRTSGNFYEQYF
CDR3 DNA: TGTGCCAGTAGTTTCAGGACTAGCGGAAACTTCTACGAGCAGTACTTC

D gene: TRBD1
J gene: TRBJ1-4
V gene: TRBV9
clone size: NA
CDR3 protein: CASGTGWEKLFF
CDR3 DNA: TGTGCCAGCGGGACAGGGTGGGAAAAACTGTTTTTT

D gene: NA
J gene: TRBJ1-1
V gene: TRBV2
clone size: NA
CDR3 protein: CASTHSGRMNTEAFF
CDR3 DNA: TGTGCCAGCACCCACTCAGGCAGGATGAACACTGAAGCTTTCTTT

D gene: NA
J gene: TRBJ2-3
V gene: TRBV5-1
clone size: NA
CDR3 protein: CASSFTTILSTDTQYF
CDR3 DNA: TGCGCCAGCAGCTTCACCACTATACTTAGCACAGATACGCAGTATTTT

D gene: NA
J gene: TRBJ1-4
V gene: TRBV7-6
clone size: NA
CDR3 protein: CASSPQGTEKLFF
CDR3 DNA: TGTGCCAGCAGCCCGCAGGGGACTGAAAAACTGTTTTTT

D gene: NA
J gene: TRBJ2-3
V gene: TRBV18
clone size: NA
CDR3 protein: CASSPSVDTQYF
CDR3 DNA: TGTGCCAGCTCACCAAGCGTAGATACGCAGTATTTT

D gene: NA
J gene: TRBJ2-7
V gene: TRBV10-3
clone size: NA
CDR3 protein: CAISLRGYEQYF
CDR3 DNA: TGTGCCATCTCGCTTAGGGGGTACGAGCAGTACTTC

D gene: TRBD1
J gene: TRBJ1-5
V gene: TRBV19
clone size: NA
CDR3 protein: CASSEQTGSSQPQHF
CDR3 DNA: TGTGCCAGTAGTGAACAGACAGGGTCAAGCCAGCCCCAGCATTTT

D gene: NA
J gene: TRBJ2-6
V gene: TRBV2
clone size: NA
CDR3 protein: CASSLEGSGANVLTF
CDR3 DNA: TGTGCCAGCAGTCTCGAGGGCTCTGGGGCCAACGTCCTGACTTTC

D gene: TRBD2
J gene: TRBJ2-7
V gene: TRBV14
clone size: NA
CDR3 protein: CASRNLAGASYEQYF
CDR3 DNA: TGTGCCAGCAGAAACTTAGCGGGAGCCTCCTACGAGCAGTACTTC

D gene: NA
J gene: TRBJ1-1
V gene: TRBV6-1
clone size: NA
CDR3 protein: CASSEHFNTEAFF
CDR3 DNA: TGTGCCAGCAGTGAACATTTTAACACTGAAGCTTTCTTT

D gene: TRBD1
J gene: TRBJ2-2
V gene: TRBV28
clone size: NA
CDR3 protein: CASSPDRGRTGELFF
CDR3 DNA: TGTGCCAGCAGTCCCGACAGGGGGCGTACCGGGGAGCTGTTTTTT

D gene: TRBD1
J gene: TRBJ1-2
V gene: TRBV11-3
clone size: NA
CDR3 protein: CASSDRRQGILANYGYTF
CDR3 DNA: TGTGCCAGCAGTGATAGACGACAGGGGATCCTAGCTAACTATGGCTACACCTTC

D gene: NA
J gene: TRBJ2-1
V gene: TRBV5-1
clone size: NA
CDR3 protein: CASSLLQGENNEQFF
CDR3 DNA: TGCGCCAGCAGCTTGTTACAGGGAGAAAACAATGAGCAGTTCTTC

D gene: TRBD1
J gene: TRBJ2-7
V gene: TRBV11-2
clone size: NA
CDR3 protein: CASSSGTGGIYEQYF
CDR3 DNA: TGTGCCAGCAGTTCCGGGACAGGGGGAATATACGAGCAGTACTTC

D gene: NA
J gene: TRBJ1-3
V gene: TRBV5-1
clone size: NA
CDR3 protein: CASSFDRPGNTIYF
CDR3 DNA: TGCGCCAGCAGTTTTGACAGGCCCGGAAACACCATATATTTT